This T cell receptor (beta chain) came from a study of shared clonotypes between healthy human individuals. Study in general: In total, the donors were a couple of women and a few men aged 18 to 49.

Only CD45RO-negative cells positively selected for CCR7 counted as naive CD8 cells, so terminally differentiated effector memory CD45RA+ cells were excluded. The donor cohort consisted entirely of Caucasian adults residing in Nashville, Tennessee. V was cut by 5 bases and J by 1 base, with 11 bases left in between. The germline gives CDR1 MDHEN, CDR2 SYDVKM. CDR3 length equals 14 residues. Details on this clone: No antigen is known for it. Additional DNA sequences in this sample encode the identical CDR3.

At a deep level, the assay was run. This table comes from immunoSEQ multiplex PCR, and its TCRdb copy is limited to in-frame clones, with some not included. The sample yields about 1.9 million clones, around 93% seen once. Study-level results: Richness estimates generally favored naive over memory subsets.

The sequence came from a man aged 18-30 years in good health. Some clones in this sample may be carry-over from other donors' samples. Sequenced: naive CD8+ T cells from PBMCs. This chain links TRBV28 with TRBJ2-5, with D hard to call. The CDR3 loop reads CASSPTSPQETQYF. The CDR3 DNA follows: TGTGCCAGCAGTCCCACTTCACCCCAAGAGACCCAGTACTTC. The full variable domain, its missing parts supplied by reference TRBV28 and TRBJ2-5, is DVKVTQSSRYLVKRTGEKVFLECVQDMDHENMFWYRQDPGLGLRLIYFSYDVKMKEKGDIPEGYSVSREKKERFSLILESASTNQTSMYLCASSPTSPQETQYFGPGTRLLVL.